This T cell receptor (beta chain) was captured in a study of identical twins. Findings and caveats of the study: Alpha sequences that were out-of-frame and twin-shared showed an excess of low generation probability. Instead of following the same donors, the conclusions were based on cross-sectional statistical analysis.

This clonotype was seen repeatedly, ten times or more. Its specificity is not known. Template switching created a universal primer site, and the cDNA included unique molecular identifiers. TCRdb ran MiXCR on the 5' RACE reads and lists one entry per CDR3 protein. Altogether approximately 630,000 distinct CDR3 sequences are present, under 8.5% being singletons, with the ten largest covering less than 2%. Germline CDR1 is ENHRY and CDR2 is SYGVKD. Trimming stripped 4 bases from V and 1 base from J, with 4 bases between. CDR3 size: 12 residues. The data were also submitted as part of a second study, on yellow fever vaccine responses in identical twins.

V usage is TRBV10-3 and J usage is TRBJ1-1; D gene ambiguous. Sequencing was performed on PBMCs. The source is a woman younger than 35 in good health. Written as DNA, the CDR3 is TGTGCCATCAGTGGCAAGAACACTGAAGCTTTCTTT. Residues: CAISGKNTEAFF.